The clone carrying this TCR beta chain was counted ten times or more. Its antigen is unidentified. The entry originates in a study of T cell repertoires in cytomegalovirus infection. Overall study context: HLA-B-restricted CMV epitopes that are well studied were used alongside recently identified HLA-C-restricted ones. The public TCR beta signatures pointed to both CMV infection and matching HLA type.

Points from the study as a whole: Cumulative frequency of public TCR beta families picked out carriers of CMV plus the relevant HLA. Across the ex vivo response, the dominant clonotypes were HLA-C-restricted CMV-specific TCR beta clonotypes.

Via MiXCR, TCRdb re-called the reads, giving one row per CDR3 protein. This sample yields about 920,000 distinct CDR3 sequences, of which roughly a third are seen a single time; under 15% belongs to the top ten. The source was cultured CD8+ T cells from PBMCs, collected from culture after CMV antigen stimulation. The sequence was obtained from a human donor in good health (CMV status not recorded). Some clones in this sample may be carry-over from other donors' samples.

CDR3 residues: CASSTIKVSEYF. The CDR3 DNA is TGTGCCAGCAGCACGATTAAGGTGTCGGAGTACTTC. V and J are TRBV7-8 and TRBJ2-7, with D unresolved. The germline V gene has CDR1 SGHVS and CDR2 FQNEAQ. The CDR3 totals 12 residues. Trimming pared 5 bases from V and 11 bases from J, leaving 16 bases between.